This T cell receptor beta chain was obtained from a study of blood T cell repertoires in COVID-19. About the study: Sample material is recorded as cDNA or gDNA derived from T cells, B-cell-depleted T cells, or PBMCs.

The J segment lost 5 bases and the V segment lost 6 bases, leaving 7 bases of the junction unmatched. The germline CDR1 and CDR2 sequences are MNHEY and SVGAGI. The CDR3 is 13 residues long. Repertoires were generated with immunoSEQ multiplex PCR, while TCRdb's copy carries only in-frame clones and drops some. Seen here are roughly 200,000 clones, roughly 80% observed once, and the top ten hold about 4.4%. This clonotype was sampled from a man over 45 with active or convalescent COVID-19. The V gene is TRBV6-5, the J gene TRBJ2-7, with 7 bases lining up with TRBD1. The sequencing input was peripheral blood. This chain's CDR3 is CASRTTGRDEQYF. DNA of the CDR3: TGTGCCAGCAGAACGACAGGGCGCGACGAGCAGTACTTC.